The 26 T cell receptor beta chains below come from one sample, sequenced in a study of T and B cells in COVID-19 patients. TRB rearrangements were amplified by multiplex PCR with BIOMED2 TRB-A/B primers. TCRdb redid the calling of the multiplex PCR reads with MiXCR, one entry per CDR3 protein. The sample includes tens of thousands of distinct CDR3 sequences, 32% of them seen just once. TRB was amplified from about 250-500 ng of blood genomic DNA. The specimen was blood. The receptor source for this set is a human donor who had recovered from COVID-19.

The chain uses TRBV19 and TRBJ1-5; D possibly corresponds to TRBD1 (6 bases). There are 20 residues in the CDR3. Germline V lookup: CDR1 LNHDA, CDR2 SQIVND (reference sequence). Trimming removed 4 bases at V and 2 bases at J, with 27 bases between. In DNA, the CDR3 is TGTGCCAGTAGTACCGCTAGCGGGGGGGGGGGCAGAGTGGGCAATCAGCCCCAGCATTTT. It specifies CASSTASGGGGRVGNQPQHF.

This clonotype is medium-sized (0.01 to 0.1%) in the sample. The chain links TRBV19 to TRBJ2-2; D gene unclear. Germline V CDR1 and CDR2: LNHDA, SQIVND (reference sequence). V lost 5 bases to trimming and J lost 6 bases, with 19 bases between them. CDR3 size: 16 residues. CDR3 region: CASSLLTSVQAGELFF. Here the CDR3 DNA reads TGTGCCAGTAGTCTCCTGACGTCAGTTCAGGCCGGGGAGCTGTTTTTT.

This clonotype was seen just once. The rearrangement uses TRBV5-5 and TRBJ2-7, with 9 bases fitting TRBD1. The germline CDR1 and CDR2 sequences are SGHKS and YYEKEE (reference sequence). The CDR3 totals 15 residues. V gave up 4 bases and J gave up 5 bases; unmatched junction bases: 10. The CDR3 DNA sequence: TGTGCCAGCAGCGCTACAGGGGGCGCACCCCACGAGCAGTACTTC. Protein: CASSATGGAPHEQYF.

Only a few counts were recorded for this clonotype. The rearrangement joins TRBV5-6 to TRBJ2-3; 12 bases match TRBD2. V dropped 0 bases and J dropped 2; count of bases not matched to a gene: 4. The CDR3 length is 17 residues. Per the germline V gene, CDR1 is SGHDT and CDR2 is YYEEEE. CDR3 amino acids: CASSLGRLAGVTDTQYF. In DNA form, the CDR3 reads TGTGCCAGCAGCTTGGGACGACTAGCGGGAGTCACAGATACGCAGTATTTT.

The gene calls are TRBV12-3 or TRBV12-4 and TRBJ2-6; D gene unclear. Trimming left V 6 bases short and J 1 base short, with 4 bases between. The CDR3 is 13 residues long. CDR3 in amino acids: CASRTSGANVLTF. In DNA form, the CDR3 reads TGTGCCAGCAGGACTTCTGGGGCCAACGTCCTGACTTTC.

This chain uses TRBV7-2 with TRBJ1-3, with D possibly matching TRBD1 (6 bases). CDR1 and CDR2 (germline): SGHTA, FQGNSA. V was cut by 6 bases and J by 4 bases, with 19 bases left in between. This CDR3 contains 16 residues. This CDR3 reads CASSRSRDNLGNTIYF. The CDR3 DNA sequence: TGTGCCAGCAGTCGTTCCCGGGACAACCTGGGAAACACCATATATTTT.

This clonotype came up a few times. V is TRBV7-9 and J is TRBJ2-7, with 8 bases that match TRBD1. V shed 4 bases and J 5 bases; nucleotides not matched to a gene: 10. Germline-derived CDR1 and CDR2 are SEHNR and FQNEAQ (reference sequence). This CDR3 region has 15 residues. The CDR3 loop is CASSSEWTGTNEQYF. The DNA of the CDR3 is TGTGCCAGCAGCTCCGAATGGACAGGGACGAACGAGCAGTACTTC.

In DNA form, the CDR3 reads TGTGCCAGCAGCTTCAGGGGCGGGTCGTATGGCTACACCTTC. Its protein is CASSFRGGSYGYTF. This rearrangement joins TRBV5-4 to TRBJ1-2, with a tentative D call TRBD1 (6 bases). Germline CDR1 SGHNT, CDR2 YYREEE (reference sequence). V shed 2 bases and J shed 5 bases, with 13 bases lying between them. The CDR3 sequence is 14 residues long. The full variable domain, rest sourced from reference TRBV5-4 and TRBJ1-2, is ETGVTQSPTHLIKTRGQQVTLRCSSQSGHNTVSWYQQALGQGPQFIFQYYREEENGRGNFPPRFSGLQFPNYSSELNVNALELDDSALYLCASSFRGGSYGYTFGSGTRLTVV.

This clonotype is judged medium-sized. The chain couples TRBV19 to TRBJ1-6; 8 nucleotides agree with TRBD1. V lost 4 bases and J lost 7; bases outside the gene matches: 0. The CDR3 has 13 amino acids. CDR1 and CDR2 (germline): LNHDA, SQIVND (reference sequence). CDR3 coding DNA: TGTGCCAGTAGTAGACAGGGGAATTCACCCCTCCACTTT. The encoded protein is CASSRQGNSPLHF.

By frequency in the sample, this clonotype is medium-sized. The V call is TRBV19, the J call TRBJ2-7; 9 bases align to TRBD1. CDR3 length: 14 residues. The junction had 9 bases not matched to a gene; V was cut back by 5 bases and J by 7 bases. Germline V gene data show CDR1 as LNHDA and CDR2 as SQIVND (reference sequence). The CDR3, as DNA: TGTGCCAGTAGTCTGACAGGGGGGTCGCGTGAGCAGTACTTC. It specifies CASSLTGGSREQYF.

The CDR3 DNA follows: TGTGCCAGCAGCGGGGGCGAAGGGAGCACTGAAGCTTTCTTT. It codes for CASSGGEGSTEAFF. The chain couples TRBV7-6 to TRBJ1-1; perhaps TRBD1 as D (6 bases). This CDR3 region has 14 residues. Per germline, CDR1 SGHVS and CDR2 FNYEAQ. V was cut by 5 bases and J by 4 bases, with 14 bases left in between.

The sample holds a few counts of this clonotype. The chain employs TRBV12-3 or TRBV12-4 and TRBJ2-7; 7 bases match TRBD1. V shed 6 bases and J 1 base; nucleotides not matched to a gene: 12. The CDR3 totals 16 residues. The CDR3 here is CASSSPGQQPSYEQYF. DNA of the CDR3: TGTGCCAGCAGCAGCCCGGGACAGCAGCCTTCCTACGAGCAGTACTTC.

The rearrangement joins TRBV10-3 to TRBJ2-1; D is perhaps TRBD1 or TRBD2 (5 bases each). Germline V CDR1 and CDR2: ENHRY, SYGVKD. V lost 2 bases to trimming and J lost 1 base, with 9 bases between them. The CDR3 extends over 15 amino acids. The CDR3 region is CAISEGGLSYNEQFF. Written as DNA, the CDR3 is TGTGCCATCAGTGAGGGGGGTCTATCCTACAATGAGCAGTTCTTC.

By proportion, this clonotype is medium-sized. The rearrangement links TRBV29-1 to TRBJ2-3, with 14 bases aligning to TRBD2. The germline CDR1 and CDR2 sequences are SQVTM and ANQGSEA. The CDR3 totals 15 residues. The trim removed 7 bases at V and 0 bases at J, leaving 3 bases unmatched. CDR3 DNA: TGCAGCGCCGGGACTAGCGGGGGAAGCACAGATACGCAGTATTTT. It yields the protein CSAGTSGGSTDTQYF.

J is TRBJ1-6 and V is TRBV15; 7 nucleotides align to TRBD1. Germline loops: CDR1 LNHNV, CDR2 YYDKDF (reference sequence). This CDR3 contains 13 residues. V dropped 4 bases and J dropped 13; count of bases not matched to a gene: 7. CDR3 loop: CATSISRTGPLHF. The CDR3 coding sequence is TGTGCCACCAGCATATCCCGGACAGGCCCCCTCCACTTT.

On this clonotype: A much bigger clone sits one base away, suggesting this may be a read error. The gene calls are TRBV15 and TRBJ2-7; D not resolved. The CDR3 covers 13 residues. In germline, CDR1 is LNHNV, CDR2 YYDKDF (reference sequence). Trimming shortened V by 6 bases and J by 1 base, and 10 bases separated the two germline ends. The CDR3 sequence is CATRLPDSYEQYF. The CDR3 DNA is TGTGCCACCAGGTTGCCCGATTCCTACGAGCAGTACTTC.

Concerning this clonotype itself: A read error is possible here, since a much larger clone lies one base away. The chain recombines TRBV27 with TRBJ2-1, with D tentatively TRBD1 or TRBD2 (5 bases each). There are 12 residues in the CDR3. Deletions cut 11 bases from V and 5 bases from J, with 13 bases between. Germline V gives CDR1 MNHEY, CDR2 SMNVEV (reference sequence). The CDR3 DNA follows: TGTGCCTTTATCGGGACCCACAATGAGCAGTTCTTC. Protein product: CAFIGTHNEQFF.

This chain connects TRBV28 to TRBJ2-7; 7 positions agree with TRBD2. CDR1 and CDR2 (germline): MDHEN, SYDVKM. CDR3 size: 16 residues. V gave up 6 bases and J gave up 0 bases; unmatched junction bases: 11. CDR3: CASSPRAGLTSYEQYF. CDR3 bases: TGTGCCAGCAGCCCCAGGGCGGGACTAACCTCCTACGAGCAGTACTTC.

The chain combines TRBV15 with TRBJ1-5; no clear D. Germline CDR1 is LNHNV and CDR2 is YYDKDF (reference sequence). This CDR3 has 13 residues. V was clipped by 5 bases and J by 1 base, with 6 bases between them. This chain's CDR3 is CATSLQSNQPQHF. DNA of the CDR3: TGTGCCACCAGCCTGCAGAGCAATCAGCCCCAGCATTTT.

This clonotype turned up a few times. Here the CDR3 DNA reads TGTGCCTGGAGGGAGGGACCCGCTGGGAACATTCAGTACTTC. Its translation is CAWREGPAGNIQYF. V is TRBV30 and J is TRBJ2-4; D may be TRBD2 (6 bases). Deletions cut 3 bases from V and 7 bases from J, with 16 bases between. Germline V gene sequence: CDR1 GTSNPN, CDR2 SVGIG (reference sequence). The CDR3 consists of 14 residues. Variable domain in full (rest from reference TRBV30 and TRBJ2-4): SQTIHQWPATLVQPVGSPLSLECTVEGTSNPNLYWYRQAAGRGLQLLFYSVGIGQISSEVPQNLSASRPQDRQFILSSKKLLLSDSGFYLCAWREGPAGNIQYFGAGTRLSVL.

The chain has TRBV13 and TRBJ2-2, with 13 bases identical to TRBD2. After removal of 4 bases from V and 3 bases from J, the junction contained 11 bases not matched to a gene. CDR1 and CDR2 (germline): PRHDT, FYEKMQ (reference sequence). The CDR3 loop spans 19 amino acids. For the CDR3, the DNA is TGTGCCAGCAGCTCACTCTGGACTAGCGGGGGAACATACACCGGGGAGCTGTTTTTT. Translated, it gives CASSSLWTSGGTYTGELFF.

This clonotype occurred a few times. The gene calls are TRBV24-1 and TRBJ2-5; 8 bases line up with TRBD1. CDR1 KGHDR and CDR2 SFDVKD come from the germline V gene. The CDR3 length is 15 residues. The ends lost 1 base at V and 4 bases at J; junction bases unmatched: 4. The DNA of the CDR3 is TGTGCCACCAGTGATTTTCCCAGGGGGCTAGAGACCCAGTACTTC. Protein: CATSDFPRGLETQYF.

V usage is TRBV20-1 and J usage is TRBJ2-3; a weak D match, TRBD2 (6 bases). V was pared by 5 bases and J by 4 bases, with 10 bases between. This CDR3 comprises 12 residues. Germline CDR1 is DFQATT and CDR2 is SNEGSKA (reference sequence). CDR3 sequence: CSADGGADTQYF. In nucleotides, the CDR3 is TGCAGTGCTGACGGAGGGGCAGATACGCAGTATTTT.

This clonotype showed up just a few times. The chain is built from TRBV6-5 and TRBJ1-1; possibly TRBD1 for D (6 bases). CDR3 length: 13 residues. Germline-derived CDR1 and CDR2 are MNHEY and SVGAGI. V was shortened by 7 bases and J by 1 base, with 10 bases between the two germline ends. Written as DNA, the CDR3 is TGTGCCAGCAATGTAGGGGGGAACACTGAAGCTTTCTTT. As protein: CASNVGGNTEAFF.

The chain is built from TRBV12-3 or TRBV12-4 and TRBJ2-5, with 7 bases identical to TRBD1. This CDR3 comprises 15 residues. Trimming at V came to 5 bases and at J to 5 bases, leaving 11 bases not matched to a gene. The CDR3 is CASSLGQVSSETQYF. CDR3 in DNA: TGTGCCAGCAGTCTCGGACAGGTCTCCTCGGAGACCCAGTACTTC.

The chain employs TRBV27 and TRBJ2-7; the D gene is possibly TRBD2 (5 bases). Trimming took 6 bases from V and 4 from J, leaving 10 bases between them. Germline V gives CDR1 MNHEY, CDR2 SMNVEV (reference sequence). This CDR3 region has 12 residues. CDR3 loop: CASSWTDYEQYF. The CDR3 coding sequence is TGTGCCAGCAGCTGGACTGATTACGAGCAGTACTTC.